The 5 T cell receptor beta chains listed next were all sequenced from one sample in a study of T cell repertoires in cytomegalovirus infection. TCRdb called the reads again in MiXCR, with one record for every CDR3 protein. The table lists approximately 700,000 distinct CDR3 sequences, 35% to 45% of them singletons. Sequenced input: PBMCs. Every receptor here comes from a human donor in good health (CMV status not recorded). Some clones in this sample may be carry-over from other donors' samples.

V gene TRBV6-8 combines with J gene TRBJ1-1, with TRBD1 matching over 7 bases. The ends lost 4 bases at V and 4 bases at J; junction bases unmatched: 9. Germline loops: CDR1 MNHGY, CDR2 SAAAGT. The CDR3 totals 15 residues. The CDR3 DNA reads as TGTGCCAGCAGTTCAACCTACGGGACAGCCACTGAAGCTTTCTTT. Translating it yields CASSSTYGTATEAFF.

The table lists this clonotype with a few counts. The genes are TRBV19 and TRBJ2-5; 7 nucleotides match TRBD2. Germline CDR1 reads LNHDA; CDR2 reads SQIVND (reference sequence). The CDR3 loop spans 16 amino acids. Unmatched junction bases numbered 12, after V lost 4 bases and J lost 4 bases. The CDR3 DNA is TGTGCCAGTAGTACTCAAAGCGGGGACCGAGGAGAGACCCAGTACTTC. This gives the protein CASSTQSGDRGETQYF.

DNA of the CDR3: TGTGCCATCAGCCCCCCGACTAGCGGGATCTACAATGAGCAGTTCTTC. Its protein is CAISPPTSGIYNEQFF. The gene calls are TRBV10-3 and TRBJ2-1; 11 bases line up with TRBD2. Trimming removed 6 bases from V and 3 bases from J; junction bases left unmatched: 7. Germline V gives CDR1 ENHRY, CDR2 SYGVKD. The CDR3 length is 16 residues.

This clonotype appeared a few times. V usage is TRBV20-1 and J usage is TRBJ2-7; D is perhaps TRBD1 (5 bases). Trimming took 7 bases from V and 2 from J, leaving 18 bases between them. The CDR3 has 14 residues. Per germline, CDR1 DFQATT and CDR2 SNEGSKA (reference sequence). CDR3 DNA: TGCAGTGTGAGAAGGGTACAGGACCCCTACGAGCAGTACTTC. Encoded protein: CSVRRVQDPYEQYF.

This clonotype has a handful of counts. V and J are TRBV7-8 and TRBJ1-5; TRBD1 matches 9 bases. V gave up 5 bases and J gave up 2 bases; unmatched junction bases: 7. This CDR3 spans 16 amino acids. Germline CDR1 reads SGHVS; CDR2 reads FQNEAQ. The CDR3 nucleotides read TGTGCCAGCAGCACTAGGACAGGGGACGGCAATCAGCCCCAGCATTTT. It yields the protein CASSTRTGDGNQPQHF.